This T cell receptor (beta chain) was recovered during a study of T-cell reconstitution after alpha-beta-depleted transplantation in children. Notes on the study in general: From newly produced T cells came most of the T-cell counts and diversity one year after transplant. High day-60 TCRbeta diversity in some patients came from surviving recipient T cells and thymic progenitors. Alpha-beta T cells present about two months after transplant were reported to originate from several hundred expanded graft clones.

Germline CDR1 DFQATT, CDR2 SNEGSKA (reference sequence). V lost 3 bases, J lost 7 bases, and 10 bases stayed unmatched. The CDR3 is 15 residues long. Unique molecular identifiers were built into the TCRbeta library. In TCRdb, the PCR reads were re-called with MiXCR into one record per CDR3 protein. The sample yields 220,000 or so distinct CDR3 sequences, 6.5% to 9% seen once. This clonotype was seen at least ten times. What it binds is not known. This sequence joins TRBV20-1 and TRBJ2-1; 9 bases map to TRBD2. The specimen comprised PBMCs, mostly from graft donor cells, sampled 180 days after TCRalphabeta/CD19-depleted stem cell transplant. The receptor's source is a male patient between 10 and 17 years old who had a stem cell transplant for acute lymphoblastic leukemia, so the T cells may come from the graft donor. CDR3 coding DNA: TGCAGTGCTAGGCTAGCGGGGTCTCAAAGGAATGAGCAGTTCTTC. As protein: CSARLAGSQRNEQFF.